The 20 T cell receptor beta chains in this list originate from one sample, sequenced in a study of CD8 T cells in Susac syndrome. Reverse transcription used about 0.45 to 1 ug RNA and random hexamers. In TCRdb, the immunoSEQ multiplex PCR reads were re-called with MiXCR into one record per CDR3 protein. The sample contains roughly 200,000 distinct CDR3 sequences, about 93% of which appear only once. The sequencing input was CD4+ T cells from PBMCs. The receptors originated from a human donor in good health.

The V call is TRBV24-1, the J call TRBJ2-4; TRBD2 aligns across 8 bases. Losses at the gene ends were 8 bases for V and 3 bases for J; bases not matched to a gene: 8. Per the germline V gene, CDR1 is KGHDR and CDR2 is SFDVKD. CDR3 size: 15 residues. The CDR3 loop is CATTPGGGSKNIQYF. Written as DNA, the CDR3 is TGTGCCACCACCCCCGGGGGGGGTAGCAAAAACATTCAGTACTTC.

The V gene is TRBV28, the J gene TRBJ1-5; D is perhaps TRBD1 (5 bases). Germline loops: CDR1 MDHEN, CDR2 SYDVKM. Trimming took off 2 bases at V and 5 bases at J, with 13 bases between the two ends. The CDR3 covers 15 residues. The CDR3 reads CASSLRGVGYQPQHF. CDR3 DNA: TGTGCCAGCAGTTTACGGGGGGTGGGATATCAGCCCCAGCATTTT.

The CDR3, as DNA: TGCGCCACCCGGTACTCTGGGGCCAACGTCCTGACTTTC. This gives the protein CATRYSGANVLTF. The chain has TRBV5-1 and TRBJ2-6; D remains unclear. Germline CDR1 reads SGHRS; CDR2 reads YFSETQ. The CDR3 extends over 13 amino acids. V lost 9 bases and J 0 bases, leaving 7 bases between the germline ends.

The chain links TRBV5-1 to TRBJ2-2; D is unclear. CDR1 and CDR2 from the germline V gene are SGHRS and YFSETQ. This CDR3 contains 13 residues. The V and J ends lost 0 bases and 7 bases respectively, with 7 bases between them. The CDR3 DNA is TGCGCCAGCAGCTTGGACAGCTTCGGGGAGCTGTTTTTT. Its protein product is CASSLDSFGELFF.

The chain employs TRBV20-1 and TRBJ2-3, with TRBD2 matching over 13 bases. Trimming took 3 bases from V and 3 from J; bases not matched to a gene: 3. Germline assignment: CDR1 DFQATT and CDR2 SNEGSKA (reference sequence). This CDR3 is built from 15 residues. CDR3 nucleotide sequence: TGCAGTGCTAGGAAGGGACTAGCGGGGACAGATACGCAGTATTTT. It codes for CSARKGLAGTDTQYF.

This clonotype came up once. V gene TRBV10-3 combines with J gene TRBJ1-5; possibly TRBD1 for D (5 bases). There are 15 residues in the CDR3. Trimming cost V 2 bases and J 3 bases, with 11 bases left between them. The V gene's germline CDR1 is ENHRY and CDR2 SYGVKD. The CDR3 here is CAISETTASNQPQHF. The CDR3 region has the DNA TGTGCCATCAGTGAGACGACAGCATCCAATCAGCCCCAGCATTTT.

V usage is TRBV2 and J usage is TRBJ1-5, with D perhaps TRBD1 (5 bases). V lost 9 bases and J lost 6, with 15 bases in between. There are 13 residues in the CDR3. Germline V gene sequence: CDR1 SNHLY, CDR2 FYNNEI. The CDR3 spells CASNRDGGQPQHF. The CDR3 region has the DNA TGTGCCAGTAACCGGGACGGGGGTCAGCCCCAGCATTTT. Drawing the rest from reference TRBV2 and TRBJ1-5, the complete variable domain is EPEVTQTPSHQVTQMGQEVILRCVPISNHLYFYWYRQILGQKVEFLVSFYNNEISEKSEIFDDQFSVERPDGSNFTLKIRSTKLEDSAMYFCASNRDGGQPQHFGDGTRLSIL.

V and J are TRBV12-3 or TRBV12-4 and TRBJ1-2; D uncertain. V was clipped by 3 bases and J by 5 bases, with 10 bases between them. CDR3 size: 13 residues. CDR3 protein: CASSFQERYGYTF. The DNA for the CDR3 is TGTGCCAGCAGTTTTCAGGAACGATATGGCTACACCTTC.

V is TRBV7-2 and J is TRBJ2-7; TRBD2 matches 7 bases. Germline values: CDR1 SGHTA, CDR2 FQGNSA. The ends lost 0 bases at V and 10 bases at J; junction bases unmatched: 18. CDR3 length: 17 amino acids. The CDR3, as DNA: TGTGCCAGCAGCTTAGCGAAGGGTAGCGGGCCTGCTTCCGGACAGTACTTC. Amino acid sequence: CASSLAKGSGPASGQYF.

Here the CDR3 reads CASSLGLLGGSYEQYF. In nucleotides, the CDR3 is TGTGCCAGCAGCTTGGGTCTCCTCGGGGGGTCCTACGAGCAGTACTTC. The genes are TRBV5-4 and TRBJ2-7, with 7 bases identical to TRBD2. The CDR3 spans 16 residues. V was clipped by 0 bases and J by 1 base; unmatched bases: 7. Germline CDR1 and CDR2: SGHNT and YYREEE (reference sequence). The variable domain in full, with the rest retrieved from reference TRBV5-4 and TRBJ2-7, is ETGVTQSPTHLIKTRGQQVTLRCSSQSGHNTVSWYQQALGQGPQFIFQYYREEENGRGNFPPRFSGLQFPNYSSELNVNALELDDSALYLCASSLGLLGGSYEQYFGPGTRLTVT.

This chain uses TRBV10-3 with TRBJ2-7, with no clear D. CDR3 length: 11 residues. Germline V gene lookup returns CDR1 ENHRY and CDR2 SYGVKD. V was shortened by 10 bases and J by 4 bases, with 11 bases between the two germline ends. The DNA for the CDR3 is TGTGCCACCGCCAGCGTGTACGAGCAGTACGTC. It specifies CATASVYEQYV.

This chain connects TRBV19 to TRBJ1-1; possible D gene TRBD1, 6 bases. This CDR3 has 15 residues. Germline CDR1 is LNHDA and CDR2 is SQIVND (reference sequence). V gave up 9 bases and J gave up 3 bases, with 20 bases separating them. CDR3 amino acids: CASADRPIGDTEAFF. CDR3 nucleotides: TGTGCCAGCGCTGACAGGCCCATTGGGGACACTGAAGCTTTCTTT. The variable domain in full, with the rest retrieved from reference TRBV19 and TRBJ1-1, is DGGITQSPKYLFRKEGQNVTLSCEQNLNHDAMYWYRQDPGQGLRLIYYSQIVNDFQKGDIAEGYSVSREKKESFPLTVTSAQKNPTAFYLCASADRPIGDTEAFFGQGTRLTVV.

The V call is TRBV5-1, the J call TRBJ1-3; D unclear. CDR1 and CDR2 (germline): SGHRS, YFSETQ. The CDR3 length is 15 residues. Trimming took off 1 base at V and 0 bases at J, with 8 bases between the two ends. CDR3 sequence: CASSLLSTSGNTIYF. In nucleotides, the CDR3 is TGCGCCAGCAGCTTGCTCTCTACCTCTGGAAACACCATATATTTT.

This clonotype was picked up one time. The genes are TRBV28 and TRBJ1-2, with 8 bases fitting TRBD1. The CDR3 extends over 12 amino acids. V lost 10 bases to trimming and J lost 6 bases; unmatched junction nucleotides: 7. CDR1 is MDHEN and CDR2 is SYDVKM in the germline V gene. CDR3 sequence (DNA): TGTGCCACCACGGACAGGGCTGATGGCTACACCTTC. Translating it yields CATTDRADGYTF.

V and J are TRBV29-1 and TRBJ2-3; D may be TRBD1 (6 bases). The CDR3 runs 15 residues. CDR1 is SQVTM, CDR2 ANQGSEA, per germline. Trimming took off 3 bases at V and 0 bases at J, with 13 bases between the two ends. In DNA form, the CDR3 reads TGCAGCGTTGACCTGGACAGAACTAGCACAGATACGCAGTATTTT. This translates into CSVDLDRTSTDTQYF.

This rearrangement joins TRBV11-2 to TRBJ2-5; 10 bases match TRBD2. The V gene end was trimmed by 1 base and the J gene end by 5 bases; junction bases not matched to a gene: 10. Germline loops: CDR1 SGHAT, CDR2 FQNNGV. The CDR3 extends over 17 amino acids. The CDR3 here is CASSLGASGGRGETQYF. As DNA, the CDR3 is TGTGCCAGCAGCTTAGGGGCTAGCGGGGGCCGGGGGGAGACCCAGTACTTC.

J is TRBJ2-3 and V is TRBV4-1, with TRBD2 identical over 8 bases. Germline loops: CDR1 MGHRA, CDR2 YSYEKL. The V segment lost 0 bases and the J segment 2 bases; nucleotides outside the gene matches: 10. The length of the CDR3 is 18 residues. CDR3 nucleotides: TGCGCCAGCAGCCAAGATTCGGGTCGGGGGGGCCCCACAGATACGCAGTATTTT. Its translation: CASSQDSGRGGPTDTQYF.

This clonotype occurred a few times. The V call is TRBV7-9, the J call TRBJ1-1; D is undetermined. Germline CDR1 reads SEHNR; CDR2 reads FQNEAQ (reference sequence). Trimming shortened V by 1 base and J by 5 bases, and 8 bases separated the two germline ends. This CDR3 has 13 amino acids. Written as DNA, the CDR3 is TGTGCCAGCAGCTTAGAGGGCGGTACTGAAGCTTTCTTT. This translates into CASSLEGGTEAFF.

The V and J genes are TRBV5-1 and TRBJ2-1, with D possibly being TRBD2 (6 bases). CDR3 length: 12 amino acids. V lost 4 bases, J lost 10 bases, and 12 bases lay in between. CDR1 and CDR2 from the germline V gene are SGHRS and YFSETQ. CDR3 residues: CASSTDYWEQFF. Here the CDR3 DNA reads TGCGCCAGCAGCACGGACTATTGGGAGCAGTTCTTC.

The gene calls are TRBV5-4 and TRBJ2-7; D tentatively reads TRBD1 or TRBD2 (6 bases each). Germline CDR1 reads SGHNT; CDR2 reads YYREEE (reference sequence). V shed 4 bases and J shed 1 base, with 9 bases lying between them. CDR3 length equals 13 residues. The chain's CDR3 is CASSRGRSYEQYV. DNA of the CDR3: TGTGCCAGCAGCCGGGGGCGGTCCTACGAGCAGTACGTC.